Below, 25 T cell receptor beta chains from the same sample are listed, as sequenced in a study of early T cells in non-severe SARS-CoV-2 infection (dated by TCRdb to the early 2020s). Library generation was performed with 5' RACE. Sequencing relied on a NextSeq 500. The public sequencing data were trimmed at Q25 with fastp and processed into clonotypes with MiXCR by TCRdb, which kept only in-frame beta chains. Here each entry gathers all rows of one CDR3 protein and keeps the most common genes and DNA. This sample gives some 70,000 distinct CDR3 sequences in total; 12% of them show up just once. The top ten hold about 4% of the sample. Material: whole blood. These TCRs come from an adult who was a healthcare worker with PCR-confirmed SARS-CoV-2 infection or an uninfected control (not recorded which).

The table lists this clonotype with many counts. The rearrangement links TRBV20-1 to TRBJ1-5; tentatively, D is TRBD1 (5 bases). The CDR3 runs to 13 residues. Germline CDR1 reads DFQATT; CDR2 reads SNEGSKA (reference sequence). V lost 1 base and J lost 7, with 11 bases in between. CDR3 sequence reads: CSARGSEGQPQHF. The DNA for the CDR3 is TGCAGTGCTAGAGGCAGCGAGGGGCAGCCCCAGCATTTT.

Worth noting for this clonotype: Possible read error: a much larger clone is one base away. J is TRBJ2-3 and V is TRBV19, with D perhaps given as TRBD1 or TRBD2 (7 bases each). The CDR3 sequence is 15 residues long. Germline V gene data show CDR1 as LNHDA and CDR2 as SQIVND (reference sequence). The CDR3 nucleotides read TGTGCCAGTAGCTCAAGCGGGACAGCAGGAGATACGCGGTATTTT. It translates to CASSSSGTAGDTRYF.

The table lists this clonotype with many counts. The genes are TRBV4-1 and TRBJ2-1; D is possibly TRBD2 (8 bases). Trimming stripped 4 bases from V and 8 bases from J, with 21 bases between. CDR3 size: 16 residues. Per germline, CDR1 MGHRA and CDR2 YSYEKL. CDR3 sequence reads: CASSRLTSGGGDEQFF. For the CDR3, the DNA is TGCGCCAGCAGCCGATTAACTAGCGGAGGGGGCGATGAGCAGTTCTTC.

This clonotype was detected ten times or more. This chain connects TRBV29-1 to TRBJ2-7; D might be TRBD2 (5 bases). The CDR3 runs to 10 residues. Between the trimmed V and J ends, which lost 8 bases and 6 bases, there was a span of 11 bases. The germline V gene encodes CDR1 SQVTM and CDR2 ANQGSEA. The CDR3: CSTRVGEQYF. The CDR3 DNA reads as TGCAGCACTAGAGTCGGCGAGCAGTACTTC.

This clonotype was seen only a few times. This chain links TRBV30 with TRBJ2-4; D not certain. Deletions cut 2 bases from V and 1 base from J, with 3 bases between. The germline CDR1 and CDR2 sequences are GTSNPN and SVGIG (reference sequence). CDR3 length: 12 residues. The CDR3 here is CAWSRAKNIQYF. Written as DNA, the CDR3 is TGTGCCTGGAGTCGGGCCAAAAACATTCAGTACTTC.

The gene calls are TRBV29-1 and TRBJ1-1; TRBD1 might be the D (6 bases). Germline loops: CDR1 SQVTM, CDR2 ANQGSEA. V lost 5 bases and J 5 bases, leaving 9 bases between the germline ends. The CDR3 sequence is 11 residues long. The CDR3 bases are TGCAGCGTTAGGGGGGCGACTGAAGCTTTCTTT. Protein sequence: CSVRGATEAFF.

A remark on this clonotype: At one end the junction does not follow the germline gene, possibly because of a read error. CDR3 protein: CATSEGGEGYNEQFF. The CDR3 DNA is TGTGCCACCAGCGAGGGCGGAGAGGGCTACAATGAGCAGTTCTTC. This sequence joins TRBV9 and TRBJ2-1; perhaps TRBD2 as D (5 bases). Germline assignment: CDR1 SGDLS and CDR2 YYNGEE. There are 15 residues in the CDR3.

The chain joins TRBV6-6 to TRBJ1-5, with D perhaps TRBD1 (6 bases). This CDR3 has 15 amino acids. Deletions cut 6 bases from V and 2 bases from J, with 14 bases between. Germline CDR1 is MNHNY and CDR2 is SVGAGI (reference sequence). Written as DNA, the CDR3 is TGTGCCAGCAGGGCACAGGGTCGAGGCAATCAGCCCCAGCATTTT. It translates to CASRAQGRGNQPQHF.

The chain is built from TRBV5-4 and TRBJ1-6, with unresolved D. Trimming took off 9 bases at V and 0 bases at J, with 13 bases between the two ends. Germline V gene lookup returns CDR1 SGHNT and CDR2 YYREEE (reference sequence). The CDR3 contains 15 residues. CDR3 bases: TGTGCCAATTTGCGGTTCAGCTCCTATAATTCACCCCTCCACTTT. It encodes CANLRFSSYNSPLHF.

This clonotype was recorded many times. The rearrangement uses TRBV7-2 and TRBJ2-1; D ambiguous. Germline V gene lookup returns CDR1 SGHTA and CDR2 FQGNSA. The length of the CDR3 is 12 residues. V lost 4 bases and J 11 bases, leaving 12 bases between the germline ends. CDR3 sequence reads: CASSSDRPQQFF. The CDR3 nucleotides read TGTGCCAGCAGCTCAGACCGTCCTCAGCAGTTCTTC.

This clonotype has more than one count but fewer than ten. The V call is TRBV30, the J call TRBJ2-1; D uncertain. CDR3 length equals 13 residues. Trimming left V 4 bases short and J 4 bases short, with 11 bases between. Germline assignment: CDR1 GTSNPN and CDR2 SVGIG (reference sequence). The CDR3 protein is CAWKWSEYNEQFF. CDR3 nucleotide sequence: TGTGCCTGGAAATGGTCAGAGTACAATGAGCAGTTCTTC.

This clonotype was observed many times. The chain carries TRBV18 and TRBJ2-2, with 11 bases fitting TRBD1. The CDR3 is 18 amino acids. V dropped 6 bases and J dropped 1; count of bases not matched to a gene: 10. Germline assignment: CDR1 KGHSH and CDR2 LQKENI. CDR3: CASSPGDRGILNTGELFF. In DNA form, the CDR3 reads TGTGCCAGCTCCCCTGGGGACAGGGGGATCTTGAACACCGGGGAGCTGTTTTTT. Filled out from reference TRBV18 and TRBJ2-2, the complete variable domain reads NAGVMQNPRHLVRRRGQEARLRCSPMKGHSHVYWYRQLPEEGLKFMVYLQKENIIDESGMPKERFSAEFPKEGPSILRIQQVVRGDSAAYFCASSPGDRGILNTGELFFGEGSRLTVL.

V gene TRBV18 combines with J gene TRBJ2-4; D is undetermined. This CDR3 spans 15 amino acids. CDR1 KGHSH and CDR2 LQKENI come from the germline V gene. The V and J ends lost 4 bases and 0 bases respectively, with 10 bases between them. The CDR3 nucleotides are TGTGCCAGCTCACTGTCACTCGGAGCCAAAAACATTCAGTACTTC. This codes for CASSLSLGAKNIQYF.

This clonotype has ten or more counts. V gene TRBV5-1 combines with J gene TRBJ2-7; D possibly corresponds to TRBD1 (6 bases). V was shortened by 3 bases and J by 2 bases, with 12 bases between the two germline ends. Germline CDR1 SGHRS, CDR2 YFSETQ. This CDR3 is 14 amino acids long. CDR3 residues: CASSSKDSPYEQYF. DNA of the CDR3: TGCGCCAGCAGCTCGAAGGACAGCCCCTACGAGCAGTACTTC.

The V and J genes are TRBV10-1 and TRBJ2-7, with 7 bases fitting TRBD2. The germline V gene encodes CDR1 WNHNN and CDR2 SYGVQD (reference sequence). V shed 4 bases and J 6 bases; nucleotides not matched to a gene: 6. This CDR3 comprises 13 residues. For the CDR3, the DNA is TGCGCCAGCAGTGCCCAACTAGCGAGCGAGCAGTACTTC. Its protein is CASSAQLASEQYF.

This clonotype was seen repeatedly, ten times or more. J is TRBJ2-7 and V is TRBV20-1; TRBD1 might be the D (5 bases). Per the germline V gene, CDR1 is DFQATT and CDR2 is SNEGSKA (reference sequence). V was shortened by 2 bases and J by 3 bases, with 5 bases between the two germline ends. This CDR3 spans 11 amino acids. CDR3 sequence (DNA): TGCAGTGCTAGAAGGGGCTACGAGCAGTACTTC. Protein: CSARRGYEQYF.

This clonotype was counted only a few times. This chain connects TRBV30 to TRBJ1-3; TRBD1 matches 8 bases. The CDR3 is 15 amino acids. Germline CDR1 GTSNPN, CDR2 SVGIG (reference sequence). V was pared by 3 bases and J by 0 bases, with 4 bases of the junction left unmatched. The CDR3 DNA is TGTGCCTGGAGGGACAGGGCCATCTCTGGAAACACCATATATTTT. Its protein product is CAWRDRAISGNTIYF.

This clonotype was counted many times. The chain employs TRBV20-1 and TRBJ2-3; no reliable D call. Between the trimmed V and J ends, which lost 6 bases and 5 bases, there was a span of 15 bases. The CDR3 loop spans 13 amino acids. Germline V lookup: CDR1 DFQATT, CDR2 SNEGSKA (reference sequence). Written as DNA, the CDR3 is TGCAGTGCCCCTCTCGGTGGCAAAGATACGCAGTATTTT. It encodes CSAPLGGKDTQYF.

By its share, this clonotype is medium-sized. The chain links TRBV20-1 to TRBJ2-5; 11 nucleotides align to TRBD1. Germline V gene sequence: CDR1 DFQATT, CDR2 SNEGSKA (reference sequence). V gave up 3 bases and J gave up 6 bases; unmatched junction bases: 6. The CDR3 is 14 residues long. CDR3 in DNA: TGCAGTGCTAGGGGGGACAGGGGGGCGAAGACCCAGTACTTC. Its protein product is CSARGDRGAKTQYF.

The rearrangement links TRBV10-3 to TRBJ2-3; 9 positions match TRBD2. The CDR3 extends over 16 amino acids. V dropped 3 bases and J dropped 4; count of bases not matched to a gene: 8. Germline V lookup: CDR1 ENHRY, CDR2 SYGVKD. The CDR3 protein is CAISEGLAGPPDTQYF. The DNA for the CDR3 is TGTGCCATCAGTGAAGGGCTAGCGGGACCACCAGATACGCAGTATTTT.

This clonotype has a count of ten or more. The rearrangement joins TRBV20-1 to TRBJ2-1; 8 bases fit TRBD2. Trimming took 5 bases from V and 6 from J; bases not matched to a gene: 9. The CDR3 is made up of 14 amino acids. Germline CDR1 reads DFQATT; CDR2 reads SNEGSKA (reference sequence). CDR3 nucleotide sequence: TGCAGTGCTCCGAAAGGACTAGCTAGCAATGAGCAGTTCTTC. Translating it yields CSAPKGLASNEQFF.

This clonotype was detected many times. The chain is built from TRBV7-9 and TRBJ2-3; 11 bases map to TRBD2. V dropped 6 bases and J dropped 3; count of bases not matched to a gene: 2. The CDR3 is made up of 14 amino acids. The germline V gene has CDR1 SEHNR and CDR2 FQNEAQ (reference sequence). The CDR3 is CASRGLADTDTQYF. CDR3 nucleotides: TGTGCCAGCAGGGGACTAGCGGATACAGATACGCAGTATTTT.

This clonotype occurred a few times. The gene calls are TRBV28 and TRBJ1-6; D not certain. V was pared by 3 bases and J by 5 bases, with 8 bases between. Germline-derived CDR1 and CDR2 are MDHEN and SYDVKM. This CDR3 contains 14 residues. This chain's CDR3 is CASSLGQNNSPLHF. CDR3 DNA: TGTGCCAGCAGTTTGGGTCAGAATAATTCACCCCTCCACTTT.

The J gene is TRBJ1-2, the V gene TRBV7-9; 11 nucleotides agree with TRBD1. This CDR3 spans 19 amino acids. Germline lookup yields CDR1 SEHNR and CDR2 FQNEAQ (reference sequence). The V and J ends lost 4 bases and 0 bases, in that order; junction bases with no gene match: 13. The CDR3 is CASSYNVPGQGDPNYGYTF. The CDR3 region has the DNA TGTGCCAGCAGCTACAATGTCCCGGGACAGGGGGATCCTAACTATGGCTACACCTTC.

At least ten counts were recorded for this clonotype. This chain uses TRBV2 with TRBJ2-5; D assignment may be TRBD1 or TRBD2 (5 bases each). CDR1 is SNHLY and CDR2 is FYNNEI in the germline V gene. Between the trimmed V and J ends, which lost 5 bases and 2 bases, there was a span of 12 bases. This CDR3 contains 14 residues. CDR3 residues: CASSPGTVQETQYF. In nucleotides, the CDR3 is TGTGCCAGCAGTCCGGGGACGGTACAAGAGACCCAGTACTTC.